This TCR beta chain came from a study of cytomegalovirus exposure and HLA in healthy donors. Study details: As an earlier analysis found, roughly 170 million T cells yielded about 100 million unique TCR beta sequences. Findings and limits, study-wide: Later work associated roughly 15,000 TCR beta sequences with HLA alleles at 0.05 false discovery rate.

Researchers ran the PCR with 60 Vbeta and 13 Jbeta primers. Authors' methods: Roughly 11 million shared chains were among around 80 million unique TCR beta chains counted in a later analysis. Only in-frame clones appear in the TCRdb table, and some are missing; sequencing was by immunoSEQ multiplex PCR. V and J calls plus clone size are reproduced from that table; the DNA served to infer D and trimming. This table holds 100,000 to 150,000 clones, 15% to 20% found once. A note on this clone: Its antigen remains unidentified.

Germline values: CDR1 SGHNT, CDR2 YYREEE (reference sequence). This CDR3 spans 18 amino acids. J lost 4 bases, V lost 0 bases, and 12 bases had no gene match. The gene calls are TRBV5-4 and TRBJ2-7; 11 bases align to TRBD2. The sequenced material came from PBMCs. This TCR came from a female donor in good health and CMV-seropositive. The CDR3 spells CASSLGLAGGGPGYEQYF. The CDR3 DNA sequence: TGTGCCAGCAGCTTGGGGCTAGCGGGGGGTGGTCCCGGGTACGAGCAGTACTTC.